This T cell receptor beta chain was sequenced during a study of human T cells and chemical hapten exposure. In the source study's methods: Samples contained a median of 95,638 TCRs, with a range of roughly 20,000 to 690,600. TCRdb re-analysed the RACE reads in MiXCR, keeping a single row per CDR3 protein. TCRdb's processing, not the study's, gives the V and J calls here. This sample carries 150,000 to 200,000 distinct CDR3 sequences, more than 14% of them seen once, and the ten largest clones take 1.5% to 2%. Described time point: patch test 1, 2 weeks after DPC sensitization. Stated treatment: therapeutic diphenylcyclopropenone sensitization with weekly scalp DPC. Material: whole blood, obtained in connection with sensitization to the hapten diphenylcyclopropenone (DPC). This sequence originates from a woman between 25 and 40 years old with alopecia areata. Some clones in this sample may be carry-over from other donors' samples.

In nucleotides, the CDR3 is TGTGCCAGCAGTTTAAGGCGGGGTGCCTACGAGCAGTACTTC. Protein: CASSLRRGAYEQYF. The chain combines TRBV28 with TRBJ2-7, with D possibly being TRBD2 (6 bases). With 2 bases removed from V and 2 bases from J, the gap between germline ends came to 10 bases. The germline V gene encodes CDR1 MDHEN and CDR2 SYDVKM. This CDR3 comprises 14 residues.